A selection of T cell receptor beta chains follows, all from one sample in a study of blood T cell repertoires in COVID-19. This table comes from immunoSEQ multiplex PCR, and its TCRdb copy is limited to in-frame clones, with some not included. The sample consists of 45,000 to 55,000 clones, over 85% of them appearing once. Specimen: peripheral blood. These receptors came from a man at least 80 years old with acute or convalescent COVID-19. The CDR3 runs from the conserved cysteine through the conserved F or W. The order of the fields is J gene, clone size, D gene, V gene, CDR3 DNA, CDR3 protein. D genes are given only for firm matches. Clone size is not always given. Where it is, it says once, few, many or a class for expanded clones.

>TRBJ1-1|-|-|TRBV5-4
TGTGCCAGCAGCTTCCCAGGGTGGAACACTGAAGCTTTCTTT
CASSFPGWNTEAFF
>TRBJ2-3|-|TRBD2|TRBV27
TGTGCCAGCAGTTCCATAGCGGGGGGCAGAGATACGCAGTATTTT
CASSSIAGGRDTQYF
>TRBJ1-4|-|TRBD1|TRBV3-1/TRBV3-2
TGTGCCAGCAGACTCGGGACAGGGGTGGGTGAAAAACTGTTTTTT
CASRLGTGVGEKLFF
>TRBJ1-2|few|-|TRBV27
TGTGCCAGCAGTTTGCGGCGGGGGGTAGGCTATGGCTACACCTTC
CASSLRRGVGYGYTF
>TRBJ2-2|-|-|TRBV12-5
TGTGCTAGTGGTTTGACTCCGGGACACTCGAACACCGGGGAGCTGTTTTTT
CASGLTPGHSNTGELFF
>TRBJ2-7|-|-|TRBV28
TGTGCCGCGGCGGGGGACATCTCCTACGAGCAGTACTTC
CAAAGDISYEQYF
>TRBJ2-2|-|TRBD1|TRBV9
TGTGCCAGCAGTGCTCAGACAGGGGGTGCCGGGGAGCTGTTTTTT
CASSAQTGGAGELFF
>TRBJ1-2|-|-|TRBV6-5
TGTGCCAGCAGTAAATCAGGGGTCGGAGGCTACACCTTC
CASSKSGVGGYTF
>TRBJ2-7|-|TRBD1|TRBV6-5
TGTGCCAGCAGTCAGCGGACAGGGGGTGTTTACGAGCAGTACTTC
CASSQRTGGVYEQYF
>TRBJ2-2|-|-|TRBV30
TGTGCCTGGACCTTCCAGGACGGGGAGCTGTTTTTT
CAWTFQDGELFF
>TRBJ1-5|-|TRBD1|TRBV10-3
TGTGCCATCAGCCGCGACAGGGAAGGAAATCAGCCCCAGCATTTT
CAISRDREGNQPQHF
>TRBJ1-5|-|TRBD1|TRBV4-1
TGCGCCAGCAGCCGGACCGGGACAGGGAATCAGCCCCAGCATTTT
CASSRTGTGNQPQHF
>TRBJ2-7|-|-|TRBV6-5
TGTGCCAGCAGTTACTCGTCCGACAGCCCCTACGAGCAGTACTTC
CASSYSSDSPYEQYF
>TRBJ2-7|once|-|TRBV11-2
TGTGCCAGCAGCTTGGAAGTAGGCCTAGACGTAACCTACGAGCAGTACTTC
CASSLEVGLDVTYEQYF
>TRBJ2-1|-|-|TRBV24-1
TGTGCCACCAGTGATTCCACGGTCGCCAATGAGCAGTTCTTC
CATSDSTVANEQFF
>TRBJ1-4|-|TRBD1|TRBV13
TGTGCCAGCAGCGAACAGGGACAGAATGAAAAACTGTTTTTT
CASSEQGQNEKLFF
>TRBJ2-3|-|TRBD2|TRBV19
TGTGCCAGTAGGGGGACTACAGACACAGATACGCAGTATTTT
CASRGTTDTDTQYF
>TRBJ1-6|-|-|TRBV27
TGTGCCAGCAGGCCCCGGAGTAGCGCTAATTCACCCCTCCACTTT
CASRPRSSANSPLHF
>TRBJ2-7|-|-|TRBV28
TGTGCCAGCAGTTTATGGGCGGTCTCCTACGAGCAGTACTTC
CASSLWAVSYEQYF
>TRBJ2-1|-|-|TRBV10-3
TGTGCCATCAGTGATATAGTTTTAGTACGCTATGAGCAGTTCTTC
CAISDIVLVRYEQFF
>TRBJ2-1|-|-|TRBV18
TGTGCCAGCTCCCATCAGGACAGATCCTACAATGAGCAGTTCTTC
CASSHQDRSYNEQFF
>TRBJ2-5|few|-|TRBV5-8
TGTGCCAGCAGGAGAAGGGGGCAAGAGACCCAGTACTTC
CASRRRGQETQYF
>TRBJ1-2|-|-|TRBV30
TGTGCCTCCCTCCCCGGCGGAAACTATGGCTACACCTTC
CASLPGGNYGYTF
>TRBJ1-5|-|-|TRBV10-2
TGCGCCAGCAGTGATCAGGGCCCGAATCAGCCCCAGCATTTT
CASSDQGPNQPQHF
>TRBJ2-5|-|-|TRBV28
TGTGCCAACCTGGGGGGGGGCCGAGAGACCCAGTACTTC
CANLGGGRETQYF
>TRBJ2-3|-|TRBD1|TRBV11-1
TGTGCCAGCAGCCAAGGACAGGCAACAGATACGCAGTATTTT
CASSQGQATDTQYF
>TRBJ1-2|-|TRBD1|TRBV5-1
TGCGCCAGCAGCCAGGGACAGGGGGCATATGGCTACACCTTC
CASSQGQGAYGYTF
>TRBJ1-2|-|-|TRBV7-8
TGTGCCAGCAGCTTAGCGGCCAGGGGCTTTTCTGGCTACACCTTC
CASSLAARGFSGYTF
>TRBJ1-1|-|TRBD1|TRBV6-6
TGTGCCAGCAGGGGGGGACAGTCGGACACTGAAGCTTTCTTT
CASRGGQSDTEAFF
>TRBJ2-3|-|TRBD2|TRBV2
TGTGCCAGCAGTGAAGCGCGGCTAGCGGGGGTTGGGGATACGCAGTATTTT
CASSEARLAGVGDTQYF
>TRBJ2-7|-|TRBD1|TRBV24-1
TGTGCCACCAGTGATATACAGGGGTCCTACGAGCAGTACTTC
CATSDIQGSYEQYF
>TRBJ1-6|-|-|TRBV18
TGTGCCAGCTCACCCTCTGGGACACCCAATTCACCCCTCCACTTT
CASSPSGTPNSPLHF
>TRBJ1-1|once|-|TRBV29-1
TGCAGCGTTGCTCAGATACTGAACACTGAAGCTTTCTTT
CSVAQILNTEAFF
>TRBJ1-2|-|-|TRBV6-5
TGTGCCAGCAGTTACTCGTCGGTAGCGGGGAGCGGCTACACCTTC
CASSYSSVAGSGYTF
>TRBJ2-5|-|-|TRBV4-2
TGTGCCAGCAGCCAAGATCCTGGGGCAGAAGAGACCCAGTACTTC
CASSQDPGAEETQYF
>TRBJ2-4|-|TRBD1|TRBV6-5
TGTGCCAGCATGACAGGGGGTGACATTCAGTACTTC
CASMTGGDIQYF
>TRBJ1-2|-|-|TRBV28
TGTGCCAGCAGCAGGATCAACGACTATGGCTACACCTTC
CASSRINDYGYTF
>TRBJ2-5|-|-|TRBV12-3/TRBV12-4
TGTGCCAGCAGTCGGCAAGAGACCCAGTACTTC
CASSRQETQYF
>TRBJ2-5|once|TRBD2|TRBV5-1
TGCGCCAGCAGCCCGACGACTAGCGGGGGTGGCCAGTACTTC
CASSPTTSGGGQYF